This T cell receptor beta chain came from a study of cytomegalovirus exposure and HLA in healthy donors (dated by TCRdb to 2015 to 2018). Background for the entire study: In an earlier analysis of approximately 500 of the donors, 250 to 350 Gb of sequence data and 90 million to 120 million unique TCR beta sequences from 150 million to 200 million T cells were reported. Typing coverage varied by locus: about 620-630 donors for A, B, C, DRB1 and DQB1; approximately 500 for DQA1; about 590 for DPA1; 450 to 480 for DPB1. Among the roughly 400 genotyped donors, approximately 82% belonged to the genetic ancestry cluster associated with self-reported Caucasian donors. Class I and class II HLA loci were covered by the typing at four-digit resolution. Approximately 300 gigabases of sequencing data and around 85 million unique TCR sequences made up an early release that covered over 550 HLA-typed donors. The study aimed to test whether cataloging public T cell receptors could reveal signatures of past pathogen exposure. Every repertoire in the discovery cohort had been generated on one and the same sequencing platform. Donor age, sex, ethnicity and CMV serostatus were compiled together with the repertoire data. High-throughput TCR immunosequencing, statistical association of individual TCRs with disease status, and machine learning were combined to predict cytomegalovirus infection status. In addition to the first cohort of around 670 subjects, a separate validation cohort of approximately 130 different subjects was used. A handful of DR-DQ haplotypes were handled as single units for association and clustering because linkage in the cohort was strong. An earlier analysis of around 580 of the donors used high-throughput TCR beta sequencing to judge whether each TCR beta V gene segment behaved as functional or pseudogenic. The study profiled the T cell repertoires of around 700 subjects by immunosequencing and related them to cytomegalovirus serostatus. A later analysis re-analyzed previously published TCR beta repertoires from about 600 donors and added high-resolution HLA genotyping to study TCR occurrence patterns. A later genetic analysis used genome-wide SNP genotypes for about 60% of the roughly 670 donors, treating that subset as a discovery cohort. Among roughly 370 genotyped donors of the cohort, an average of around 240,000 unique TCR beta nucleotide sequences were sequenced per donor, roughly 18% of them non-productive. Rather than using new phenotypic data, the later analysis identified candidate immune exposures from TCR beta sequences and from how often those sequences occurred across donors. Beyond this particular receptor, the publication reports: Most CMV-associated TCR beta chains appeared to be HLA-restricted in a later analysis, and the HLA associations seemed to be driven largely by CMV exposure. In the study, some 160 TCR beta chains were listed as associated with cytomegalovirus. Specific HLA alleles were associated with around 18,000 TCR beta sequences at a false discovery rate of 0.05 in a later analysis. According to a later analysis, parvovirus B19, influenza, CMV and Epstein-Barr virus appeared linked to several top co-occurrence clusters. Some IMGT-functional V segments, including TRBV6-2 and TRBV6-3, could not be distinguished by the 87-base-pair reads and were therefore excluded. The cohort was sequenced for TCR beta chains only, and without alpha or paired-chain data the features that could be detected were limited. A cluster of highly shared sequence variants was judged likely to represent a technical artifact of the sequencing pipeline. In vitro tests confirmed that three of the cytomegalovirus-associated TCR beta chains recognize cytomegalovirus antigens. Broadly in line with IMGT annotations, most TCR beta V segments showed up in productive rearrangements about 87% or about 30% of the time in an earlier analysis of 450 to 600 of the donors. The classifier was reported to diagnose cytomegalovirus status with high specificity and sensitivity in both the original and validation cohorts. Compared with the roughly 700-donor mean, donors in an Asian-associated ancestry cluster had fewer N-insertions in productive TCRs, according to a later genetic analysis. HLA typing was unavailable for some donors at each locus, so association tests used only the typed subset. The presence/absence analyses assumed that sequencing depth was roughly uniform across donors, and that assumption may not be true. Compared with equally common non-associated chains, HLA-associated TCR beta chains in a later analysis were more clonally expanded and had lower generation probabilities. According to the authors, the approach could potentially be generalized to other disease states and immunological phenotypes. When HLA alleles, especially DR and DQ, strongly co-occurred, TCR associations were difficult to assign to individual alleles. A further reported finding was that TCR beta sequences accurately predicted the HLA-A and HLA-B alleles for most subjects in the first cohort. According to a later analysis, TCR association rates differed among HLA loci, with DRB1 alleles showing the most associated TCRs and HLA-C alleles showing the fewest. Linkage disequilibrium might explain the correlated functional status among segregating V segments, but an unknown experimental factor could not be ruled out. In a later genetic analysis, a missense DCLRE1C variant was associated with V-gene and J-gene trimming of TCR beta chains, and the association was replicated in an independent cohort. The only immune exposure information available for the cohort was CMV serostatus. Because counts were too low, some 17 rarely observed V segments, including chromosome 9 orphons, were excluded from the earlier analysis of several hundred of the donors. Most TCR sequences were observed very rarely across donors, whereas some public TCRs were present in many individuals.

The library came from the immunoSEQ multiplex PCR assay. The multiplex PCR relied on a mix of 60 forward primers for TCR Vbeta segments and 13 reverse primers for TCR Jbeta segments. The CDR3 region of rearranged TCR beta genes was amplified from genomic DNA with a multiplex PCR assay. Amplified TCR beta libraries were sequenced as 87-base-pair reads on the Illumina HiSeq System. The study's own analysis went as follows. In a later analysis, roughly 80 million unique TCR beta chains were counted across the roughly 670 repertoires, and roughly 10 million of these chains were shared by at least two donors. Raw reads were error-corrected and collapsed into unique sequences with a nearest-neighbor algorithm that merged closely related sequences to remove PCR and sequencing errors. CDR3 sequences were aligned to IMGT reference sequences to assign V, D and J gene segments. For a sequence to be retained, a match of at least six nucleotides was required to both a V gene segment and a J gene segment. Rearrangements were called productive when the CDR3 lacked stop codons and stayed in frame with V and J; all others were non-productive. Following IMGT convention, CDR3 was defined as the stretch from the second conserved V-encoded cysteine to the conserved J-encoded phenylalanine. In an earlier analysis of approximately 590 of the donors, sequences lacking an unambiguous match to a single V gene segment were excluded. In an earlier analysis of a few hundred of the donors, a V segment was called functional when productive rearrangements were above 56.7%, and segregating when the standard deviation between donors exceeded 5%. A statistical classification framework was built to diagnose cytomegalovirus status from the catalog of TCR beta chain sequences. V and J gene assignment, in a later analysis, came from comparing TCR nucleotide sequences with IMGT/GENE-DB human TR gene sequences. The TCRdist pipeline was used in a later analysis to assign CDR3 sequences and most-parsimonious VDJ recombination scenarios. In a later analysis, each TCR beta chain was defined by its CDR3 amino acid sequence together with its V-gene family, and reads without a unique V-gene family were excluded. To address suspected cross-contamination and a sequencing artifact, a later analysis removed over 500 highly shared, low-generation-probability nucleotide sequences. In a later analysis, a clonal expansion index was calculated for each public chain from normalized within-repertoire ranks of inferred template counts. In a later analysis, generation probabilities were computed using a VDJ recombination model fitted to out-of-frame rearrangements, and the results were checked against IGoR. Hypergeometric tests were used in a later analysis to score TCR-TCR, TCR-HLA and TCR-CMV co-occurrence, with a repertoire-size bias correction applied to the TCR pairs. In a later analysis, false discovery rates were estimated by permuting HLA or CMV assignments 20 times. In a later analysis, co-occurring TCRs were grouped using DBSCAN, with TCRdist sequence similarity added in when clustering inside HLA-allele-positive subsets. For co-occurrence clustering, repertoires with fewer than 30,000 or more than 120,000 public chains were excluded, along with 4 to 6 repertoires with anomalous nucleotide sharing. In TCRdb, the immuneACCESS table is reduced to in-frame sequences with V and J assigned. These tables do not hold every clone; where another copy was compared, an unresolved V gene accounts for under half, and the others remain unexplained. The DNA gave D and trimming, while V, J and clone size come from that table. The sample profile shows roughly 110,000 clones; roughly 80% of them were found once. 2% to 3% of the sample lies in the top ten.

Counted from cysteine to phenylalanine, this CDR3 has 17 amino acids. The CDR3 DNA has 51 bases and is translated from base 1. Clipping removes 2 bases from V and 4 bases from J, with 6 as the unmatched junction base count. According to the germline V gene, CDR1 reads SGHRS and CDR2 reads YFSETQ. The cohort comprised fewer than 700 healthy bone marrow donors. At the time of sampling, all cohort members were nominally healthy, though unrecorded immune exposures were likely present. The donor was CMV seronegative and was included in the group of about 400 seronegative cohort members. A peripheral blood sample was provided by each donor, and peripheral blood mononuclear cells were used for TCR beta sequencing. Genomic DNA was extracted from the blood cell samples with the Qiagen DNeasy Blood Extraction Kit. In the case of this clone: This clone's antigen is unknown. Base qualities are missing; no much larger clone stands one base away.

The clonotype originates from a middle-aged man in good health and CMV-seronegative. The chain is encoded by TRBV5-1 joined to TRBJ2-5, and 15 bases in between align with TRBD2. The source material was PBMCs. The nucleotides are TGCGCCAGCAGCTTAAGGACTAGCGGGGGGGCGGGAGAGACCCAGTACTTC. This translates into CASSLRTSGGAGETQYF.